These 14 T cell receptor beta chains were all obtained from the same sample, sequenced in a study of blood T cell repertoires in COVID-19. TCRdb's table, derived via immunoSEQ multiplex PCR, lists solely in-frame clones and lacks some. The repertoire holds about 180,000 clones, with about 85% as singletons. Material: peripheral blood. These receptors were obtained from a person in their 70s with COVID-19, enrolled during active disease.

The rearrangement links TRBV24-1 to TRBJ1-1; 9 bases align to TRBD1. From germline, CDR1 is KGHDR and CDR2 SFDVKD. Trimming at V came to 4 bases and at J to 6 bases, leaving 8 bases not matched to a gene. This CDR3 has 15 residues. CDR3 nucleotides: TGTGCCACCAGTGAGTCGACAGGGGGACCCCCTGAAGCTTTCTTT. It specifies CATSESTGGPPEAFF.

The rearrangement joins TRBV7-8 to TRBJ2-4; 9 nucleotides line up with TRBD2. The CDR3 sequence is 18 residues long. V shed 4 bases, J shed 3 bases, and the junction held 13 bases outside the gene matches. Germline CDR1 reads SGHVS; CDR2 reads FQNEAQ. The CDR3 bases are TGTGCCAGCAGCTCCGGACTAGCGACCTGGGCGGGCAAAAACATTCAGTACTTC. It encodes CASSSGLATWAGKNIQYF. The full variable domain, in which reference TRBV7-8 and TRBJ2-4 provide the parts outside the CDR3, is GAGVSQSPRYKVAKRGQDVALRCDPISGHVSLFWYQQALGQGPEFLTYFQNEAQLDKSGLPSDRFFAERPEGSVSTLKIQRTQQEDSAVYLCASSSGLATWAGKNIQYFGAGTRLSVL.

V is TRBV5-1 and J is TRBJ2-7, with 9 nucleotides matching TRBD1. This CDR3 is 16 amino acids long. J gave up 7 bases and V 1 base, and 12 bases lay outside the gene matches. Germline CDR1 and CDR2: SGHRS and YFSETQ. This CDR3 reads CASSLREQGAMGEQYF. The DNA of the CDR3 is TGCGCCAGCAGCTTGAGGGAACAGGGGGCTATGGGTGAGCAGTACTTC.

The J gene is TRBJ1-6, the V gene TRBV11-2; 8 bases are a match to TRBD1. This CDR3 has 13 amino acids. Germline V gives CDR1 SGHAT, CDR2 FQNNGV. V was clipped by 3 bases and J by 15 bases; unmatched bases: 7. The CDR3 spells CASSFWETGDLHF. CDR3 sequence (DNA): TGTGCCAGCAGCTTTTGGGAGACAGGGGACCTCCACTTT.

The chain couples TRBV29-1 to TRBJ2-4; D is unresolved. The germline V and J ends were trimmed by 7 bases and 0 bases, with 7 bases remaining between them. The germline CDR1 and CDR2 sequences are SQVTM and ANQGSEA. This CDR3 contains 12 residues. In DNA, the CDR3 is TGCAGCGCACAAGAAGCCAAAAACATTCAGTACTTC. It yields the protein CSAQEAKNIQYF.

The genes are TRBV7-2 and TRBJ2-7; TRBD2 is a possible D gene (6 bases). In germline, CDR1 is SGHTA, CDR2 FQGNSA. The V end was cut by 5 bases, the J end by 7 bases, with 18 bases between. The CDR3 contains 14 residues. CDR3 nucleotides: TGTGCCAGCAGCAAAAGATCCGCGCGGGAAGAGCAGTACTTC. It encodes CASSKRSAREEQYF.

The chain recombines TRBV18 with TRBJ2-4; maybe TRBD2 (5 bases). CDR1 KGHSH and CDR2 LQKENI come from the germline V gene. V lost 3 bases, J lost 0 bases, and 15 bases lay in between. CDR3 length equals 17 residues. The CDR3 nucleotides are TGTGCCAGCTCACCCACGGACTCTGGGCTAGCCAAAAACATTCAGTACTTC. This translates into CASSPTDSGLAKNIQYF.

This chain connects TRBV30 to TRBJ1-6; TRBD1 might be the D (5 bases). The germline V and J ends were trimmed by 0 bases and 7 bases, with 10 bases remaining between them. This CDR3 is built from 14 residues. CDR1 and CDR2 (germline): GTSNPN, SVGIG (reference sequence). In nucleotides, the CDR3 is TGTGCCTGGAGTGTAGGGGCCAAGAATTCACCCCTCCACTTT. It is translated as CAWSVGAKNSPLHF.

The rearrangement joins TRBV27 to TRBJ2-1; no clear D gene. V lost 2 bases to trimming and J lost 2 bases, with 10 bases between them. The germline V gene has CDR1 MNHEY and CDR2 SMNVEV (reference sequence). This CDR3 contains 15 residues. CDR3 in DNA: TGTGCCAGCAGTTTAGCGGCTACTGCCTACAATGAGCAGTTCTTC. Protein: CASSLAATAYNEQFF.

This sequence joins TRBV11-1 and TRBJ1-5, with D perhaps matching TRBD1 (5 bases). Trimming left V 8 bases short and J 6 bases short, with 14 bases between. CDR3 size: 13 residues. Germline-derived CDR1 and CDR2 are SGHAT and FQDESV (reference sequence). In DNA, the CDR3 is TGTGCCAGCGGCCAAGGGGCTGGTCAGCCCCAGCATTTT. It codes for CASGQGAGQPQHF.

The chain employs TRBV3-1 (or the pseudogene TRBV3-2) and TRBJ2-2, with a tentative D call TRBD1 (5 bases). Germline assignment: CDR1 LGHDT and CDR2 YNNKEL (reference sequence). This CDR3 is built from 18 residues. V was pared by 2 bases and J by 0 bases, with 16 bases between. The CDR3 coding sequence is TGTGCCAGCAGCCAAAGAAAAGTCGACAGATCGAACACCGGGGAGCTGTTTTTT. Its translation: CASSQRKVDRSNTGELFF.

The rearrangement joins TRBV2 to TRBJ2-7; tentative D call: TRBD2 (5 bases). CDR3 length: 14 amino acids. Germline V gene data show CDR1 as SNHLY and CDR2 as FYNNEI. Trimming removed 1 base at V and 2 bases at J, with 9 bases between. This chain's CDR3 is CASSEGAGTYEQYF. The CDR3 nucleotides are TGTGCCAGCAGTGAAGGAGCCGGGACCTACGAGCAGTACTTC.

The V and J genes are TRBV19 and TRBJ2-7, with D maybe TRBD1 (6 bases). The CDR3 extends over 15 amino acids. V lost 3 bases to trimming and J lost 1 base, with 13 bases between them. Germline loops: CDR1 LNHDA, CDR2 SQIVND (reference sequence). The chain's CDR3 is CASSMSRGRSYEQYF. As DNA, the CDR3 is TGTGCCAGTAGTATGTCCAGGGGACGATCCTACGAGCAGTACTTC.

The chain links TRBV27 to TRBJ1-6; D call uncertain. The germline gives CDR1 MNHEY, CDR2 SMNVEV (reference sequence). CDR3 length equals 14 residues. Trimming left V 5 bases short and J 5 bases short, with 10 bases between. CDR3 residues: CASSRNGNNSPLHF. The DNA of the CDR3 is TGTGCCAGCAGTCGCAACGGGAATAATTCACCCCTCCACTTT.